The rows below give T cell receptor beta chains drawn from one sample of a study of cytomegalovirus exposure and HLA in healthy donors. Sequencing used immunoSEQ multiplex PCR; TCRdb keeps in-frame clones, though not all of them. The repertoire holds approximately 140,000 clones, with around 77% as singletons. The sequenced material came from PBMCs. The source of these receptors is a woman aged 35 to 49 in good health and CMV-seropositive. Each CDR3 is given with its conserved first and last residue. A D gene is named only where the DNA matches it firmly. Only part of the rows carry a size: once, few, many, or a class if the clone is expanded.

j_call: TRBJ1-3
d_call: NA
clone_size: NA
v_call: TRBV28
cdr3_aa: CASSFQGAGNTIYF
cdr3_nt: TGTGCCAGCAGTTTTCAGGGCGCCGGAAACACCATATATTTT

j_call: TRBJ2-1
d_call: TRBD1
clone_size: NA
v_call: TRBV2
cdr3_aa: CASLTGVGEQFF
cdr3_nt: TGTGCCAGCCTGACAGGGGTAGGTGAGCAGTTCTTC

j_call: TRBJ2-5
d_call: NA
clone_size: NA
v_call: TRBV7-9
cdr3_aa: CASSFGVAVQETQYF
cdr3_nt: TGTGCCAGCAGCTTCGGGGTAGCAGTCCAAGAGACCCAGTACTTC

j_call: TRBJ1-2
d_call: TRBD1
clone_size: once
v_call: TRBV4-1
cdr3_aa: CASSPRDRDGGYTF
cdr3_nt: TGCGCCAGCAGCCCCAGAGACAGGGATGGTGGCTACACCTTC

j_call: TRBJ2-4
d_call: NA
clone_size: once
v_call: TRBV28
cdr3_aa: CASSDTGLLTDIQYF
cdr3_nt: TGTGCCAGCAGTGATACAGGGTTGTTGACGGACATTCAGTACTTC

j_call: TRBJ2-5
d_call: NA
clone_size: NA
v_call: TRBV28
cdr3_aa: CASSFHQFNVTQYF
cdr3_nt: TGTGCCAGCAGTTTCCACCAGTTTAACGTGACCCAGTACTTC

j_call: TRBJ2-1
d_call: TRBD2
clone_size: few
v_call: TRBV4-2
cdr3_aa: CASSQDLGLAGGQFF
cdr3_nt: TGTGCCAGCAGCCAAGATTTAGGACTAGCGGGGGGGCAGTTCTTC

j_call: TRBJ2-2
d_call: TRBD2
clone_size: NA
v_call: TRBV27
cdr3_aa: CASQRGLAGATNTGELFF
cdr3_nt: TGTGCCAGCCAGAGGGGACTAGCGGGGGCTACGAACACCGGGGAGCTGTTTTTT

j_call: TRBJ1-2
d_call: TRBD1
clone_size: NA
v_call: TRBV5-1
cdr3_aa: CASNSGTVAPDGYTF
cdr3_nt: TGCGCCAGCAACTCCGGGACAGTAGCCCCTGACGGCTACACCTTC

j_call: TRBJ2-7
d_call: TRBD1
clone_size: once
v_call: TRBV18
cdr3_aa: CASSPGDSVYF
cdr3_nt: TGTGCCAGCTCACCAGGGGACAGTGTGTACTTC

j_call: TRBJ1-4
d_call: NA
clone_size: NA
v_call: TRBV5-1
cdr3_aa: CATFRSGGVGSNEKLFF
cdr3_nt: TGCGCCACCTTTCGCTCGGGGGGCGTAGGCTCTAATGAAAAACTGTTTTTT

j_call: TRBJ1-2
d_call: NA
clone_size: NA
v_call: TRBV5-1
cdr3_aa: CASSLGGRAEGYTF
cdr3_nt: TGCGCCAGCAGCTTGGGGGGCAGGGCGGAAGGCTACACCTTC

j_call: TRBJ2-7
d_call: NA
clone_size: NA
v_call: TRBV6-1
cdr3_aa: CASSEVGASYEQYF
cdr3_nt: TGTGCCAGCAGTGAAGTGGGGGCCTCCTACGAGCAGTACTTC

j_call: TRBJ2-1
d_call: TRBD1
clone_size: NA
v_call: TRBV6-6
cdr3_aa: CASSNRPGQDFF
cdr3_nt: TGTGCCAGCAGTAACCGACCGGGACAGGACTTCTTC

j_call: TRBJ2-1
d_call: TRBD2
clone_size: NA
v_call: TRBV11-2
cdr3_aa: CASSLDPSGGSNKQFF
cdr3_nt: TGTGCCAGCAGCTTAGACCCTAGCGGGGGGTCCAATAAGCAGTTCTTC

j_call: TRBJ1-2
d_call: TRBD1
clone_size: NA
v_call: TRBV6-6
cdr3_aa: CASWSGQGGGYGYTF
cdr3_nt: TGTGCCAGCTGGTCAGGACAGGGAGGAGGCTATGGCTACACCTTC

j_call: TRBJ2-1
d_call: TRBD2
clone_size: NA
v_call: TRBV10-3
cdr3_aa: CAARASGGANNEQFF
cdr3_nt: TGTGCCGCCCGGGCTAGCGGGGGGGCGAACAATGAGCAGTTCTTC

j_call: TRBJ2-3
d_call: TRBD1
clone_size: NA
v_call: TRBV7-9
cdr3_aa: CASSLGDRGLRTDTQYF
cdr3_nt: TGTGCCAGCAGCTTAGGGGACAGGGGCCTCCGGACAGATACGCAGTATTTT

j_call: TRBJ1-4
d_call: NA
clone_size: few
v_call: TRBV21-1
cdr3_aa: CASTGEKLFF
cdr3_nt: TGTGCCAGCACCGGGGAAAAACTGTTTTTT

j_call: TRBJ1-1
d_call: TRBD1
clone_size: NA
v_call: TRBV5-1
cdr3_aa: CASSLRTGGLNTEAFF
cdr3_nt: TGCGCCAGCAGCTTACGTACAGGGGGGCTGAACACTGAAGCTTTCTTT

j_call: TRBJ1-6
d_call: TRBD1
clone_size: NA
v_call: TRBV18
cdr3_aa: CASSPQPDRVNSPLHF
cdr3_nt: TGTGCCAGCTCACCACAGCCGGACAGGGTAAATTCACCCCTCCACTTT

j_call: TRBJ1-4
d_call: TRBD1
clone_size: NA
v_call: TRBV5-1
cdr3_aa: CASSLFGQATTNEKLFF
cdr3_nt: TGCGCCAGCAGCTTGTTCGGACAGGCGACAACTAATGAAAAACTGTTTTTT

j_call: TRBJ2-3
d_call: TRBD2
clone_size: NA
v_call: TRBV9
cdr3_aa: CASSVQERLAGVTDTQYF
cdr3_nt: TGTGCCAGCAGCGTACAAGAACGACTAGCGGGGGTCACAGATACGCAGTATTTT

j_call: TRBJ2-2
d_call: TRBD2
clone_size: NA
v_call: TRBV9
cdr3_aa: CASSVAPAGAANTGELFF
cdr3_nt: TGTGCCAGCAGCGTAGCGCCAGCGGGGGCCGCGAACACCGGGGAGCTGTTTTTT

j_call: TRBJ2-3
d_call: NA
clone_size: NA
v_call: TRBV30
cdr3_aa: CAWKVGDTQYF
cdr3_nt: TGTGCCTGGAAAGTCGGGGATACGCAGTATTTT

j_call: TRBJ2-5
d_call: TRBD1
clone_size: NA
v_call: TRBV6-5
cdr3_aa: CASSQNRGETQYF
cdr3_nt: TGTGCCAGCAGTCAAAACAGGGGAGAGACCCAGTACTTC

j_call: TRBJ1-5
d_call: NA
clone_size: NA
v_call: TRBV4-2
cdr3_aa: CASSQDATGNQPQHF
cdr3_nt: TGTGCCAGCAGCCAAGATGCGACAGGCAATCAGCCCCAGCATTTT

j_call: TRBJ2-3
d_call: TRBD1
clone_size: NA
v_call: TRBV5-1
cdr3_aa: CASNQGAILGTDTQYF
cdr3_nt: TGCGCCAGCAACCAGGGGGCGATACTCGGCACAGATACGCAGTATTTT

j_call: TRBJ1-1
d_call: NA
clone_size: NA
v_call: TRBV15
cdr3_aa: CATSRVGYNEAFF
cdr3_nt: TGTGCCACCAGCAGAGTCGGGTACAATGAAGCTTTCTTT

j_call: TRBJ2-3
d_call: TRBD1
clone_size: NA
v_call: TRBV2
cdr3_aa: CASSAGTGTSTDTQYF
cdr3_nt: TGTGCCAGCAGTGCGGGGACAGGAACTAGCACAGATACGCAGTATTTT

j_call: TRBJ1-6
d_call: TRBD1
clone_size: NA
v_call: TRBV9
cdr3_aa: CASSPTTGVGSPLHF
cdr3_nt: TGTGCCAGCAGCCCCACGACAGGGGTTGGCTCACCCCTCCACTTT

j_call: TRBJ1-5
d_call: TRBD1
clone_size: NA
v_call: TRBV19
cdr3_aa: CASRTGGESNQPQHF
cdr3_nt: TGTGCCTCAAGGACAGGGGGCGAAAGCAATCAGCCCCAGCATTTT

j_call: TRBJ2-7
d_call: NA
clone_size: NA
v_call: TRBV18
cdr3_aa: CASHPDHLPYEQYF
cdr3_nt: TGTGCCAGCCATCCTGATCACTTGCCTTACGAGCAGTACTTC

j_call: TRBJ2-1
d_call: TRBD1
clone_size: NA
v_call: TRBV13
cdr3_aa: CASSLEGAGYNEQFF
cdr3_nt: TGTGCCAGCAGCTTAGAGGGGGCTGGATACAATGAGCAGTTCTTC

j_call: TRBJ1-2
d_call: TRBD1
clone_size: NA
v_call: TRBV11-2
cdr3_aa: CASSLGPGQGAYGYTF
cdr3_nt: TGTGCCAGCAGCTTAGGCCCGGGACAGGGGGCCTATGGCTACACCTTC

j_call: TRBJ1-2
d_call: TRBD1
clone_size: NA
v_call: TRBV7-9
cdr3_aa: CASSLQGAGYGYTF
cdr3_nt: TGTGCCAGCAGTTTACAGGGGGCCGGCTATGGCTACACCTTC

j_call: TRBJ1-2
d_call: NA
clone_size: once
v_call: TRBV28
cdr3_aa: CASSLTGFNYGYTF
cdr3_nt: TGTGCCAGCAGTTTAACGGGGTTTAACTATGGCTACACCTTC

j_call: TRBJ2-3
d_call: TRBD2
clone_size: few
v_call: TRBV2
cdr3_aa: CASNGRTSGGAGSDTQYF
cdr3_nt: TGTGCCAGCAATGGGAGGACTAGCGGGGGGGCCGGGTCAGATACGCAGTATTTT

j_call: TRBJ2-2
d_call: NA
clone_size: NA
v_call: TRBV27
cdr3_aa: CASSSQGGYTGELFF
cdr3_nt: TGTGCCAGCAGTTCACAGGGAGGGTACACCGGGGAGCTGTTTTTT

j_call: TRBJ2-7
d_call: NA
clone_size: NA
v_call: TRBV29-1
cdr3_aa: CSVVPTGKPAYEQYF
cdr3_nt: TGCAGCGTTGTACCAACAGGGAAACCAGCCTACGAGCAGTACTTC

j_call: TRBJ2-3
d_call: TRBD1
clone_size: NA
v_call: TRBV19
cdr3_aa: CASRKGAGDTQYF
cdr3_nt: TGTGCCTCCCGCAAGGGGGCAGGAGATACGCAGTATTTT

j_call: TRBJ2-1
d_call: NA
clone_size: NA
v_call: TRBV2
cdr3_aa: CASKGWQSADEQFF
cdr3_nt: TGTGCCAGCAAGGGGTGGCAGTCGGCGGATGAGCAGTTCTTC

j_call: TRBJ2-7
d_call: NA
clone_size: NA
v_call: TRBV5-6
cdr3_aa: CASSLYSYEQYF
cdr3_nt: TGTGCCAGCAGCTTGTATTCCTACGAGCAGTACTTC

j_call: TRBJ2-3
d_call: NA
clone_size: few
v_call: TRBV7-3
cdr3_aa: CASSLGQGSDTQYF
cdr3_nt: TGTGCCAGCAGCTTAGGTCAGGGATCAGATACGCAGTATTTT

j_call: TRBJ2-2
d_call: NA
clone_size: NA
v_call: TRBV11-2
cdr3_aa: CASSPGATRNTGELFF
cdr3_nt: TGTGCCAGCAGCCCAGGCGCCACAAGGAACACCGGGGAGCTGTTTTTT

j_call: TRBJ2-1
d_call: NA
clone_size: NA
v_call: TRBV29-1
cdr3_aa: CSASLATHNEQFF
cdr3_nt: TGCAGCGCATCGCTAGCTACACACAATGAGCAGTTCTTC

j_call: TRBJ2-2
d_call: TRBD1
clone_size: NA
v_call: TRBV7-6
cdr3_aa: CASSYRTGTGELFF
cdr3_nt: TGTGCCAGCAGCTACCGGACAGGCACCGGGGAGCTGTTTTTT

j_call: TRBJ2-1
d_call: TRBD2
clone_size: NA
v_call: TRBV5-4
cdr3_aa: CASSWPGLAGGNEQFF
cdr3_nt: TGTGCCAGCAGCTGGCCGGGACTAGCGGGGGGGAATGAGCAGTTCTTC

j_call: TRBJ1-2
d_call: NA
clone_size: NA
v_call: TRBV7-9
cdr3_aa: CSSSYRTTGYGYTF
cdr3_nt: TGTTCCAGCAGCTACAGGACGACCGGCTATGGCTACACCTTC

j_call: TRBJ2-2
d_call: TRBD2
clone_size: NA
v_call: TRBV5-1
cdr3_aa: CASSLLAGNTGELFF
cdr3_nt: TGCGCCAGCAGCTTACTAGCGGGGAACACCGGGGAGCTGTTTTTT

j_call: TRBJ2-7
d_call: TRBD1
clone_size: NA
v_call: TRBV19
cdr3_aa: CASSPRTGISYEQYF
cdr3_nt: TGTGCCAGTAGTCCCCGGACAGGGATCTCCTACGAGCAGTACTTC

j_call: TRBJ2-2
d_call: NA
clone_size: NA
v_call: TRBV9
cdr3_aa: CASSPRTGELFF
cdr3_nt: TGTGCCAGCAGCCCGCGCACCGGGGAGCTGTTTTTT

j_call: TRBJ2-3
d_call: TRBD2
clone_size: NA
v_call: TRBV4-2
cdr3_aa: CASTGLAGGPPADTQYF
cdr3_nt: TGTGCCAGCACCGGACTAGCGGGGGGGCCCCCGGCAGATACGCAGTATTTT